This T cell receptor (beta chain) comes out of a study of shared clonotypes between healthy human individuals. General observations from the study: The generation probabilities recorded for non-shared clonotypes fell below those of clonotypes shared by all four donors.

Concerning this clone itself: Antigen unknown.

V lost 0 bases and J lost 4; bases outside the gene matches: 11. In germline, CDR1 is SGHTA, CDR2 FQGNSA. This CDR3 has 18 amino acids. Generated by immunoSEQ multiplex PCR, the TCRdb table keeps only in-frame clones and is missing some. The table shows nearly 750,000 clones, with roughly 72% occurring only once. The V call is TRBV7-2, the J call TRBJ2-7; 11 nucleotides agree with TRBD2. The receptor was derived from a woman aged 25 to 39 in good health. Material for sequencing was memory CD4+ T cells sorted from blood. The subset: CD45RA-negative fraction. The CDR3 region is CASSLARGGLAGAYEQYF. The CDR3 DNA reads TGTGCCAGCAGCTTAGCGCGTGGTGGACTAGCGGGCGCTTACGAGCAGTACTTC.